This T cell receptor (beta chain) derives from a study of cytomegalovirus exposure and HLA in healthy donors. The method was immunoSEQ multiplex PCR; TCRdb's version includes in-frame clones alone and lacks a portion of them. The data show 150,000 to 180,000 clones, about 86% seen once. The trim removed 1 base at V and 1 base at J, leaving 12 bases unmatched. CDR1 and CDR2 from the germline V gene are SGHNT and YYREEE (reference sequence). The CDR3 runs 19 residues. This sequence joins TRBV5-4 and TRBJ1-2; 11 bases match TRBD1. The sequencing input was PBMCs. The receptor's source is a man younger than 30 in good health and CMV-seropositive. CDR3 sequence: CASSLPVLTGTGGNYGYTF. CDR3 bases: TGTGCCAGCAGCTTGCCCGTCCTAACCGGGACAGGGGGTAACTATGGCTACACCTTC.